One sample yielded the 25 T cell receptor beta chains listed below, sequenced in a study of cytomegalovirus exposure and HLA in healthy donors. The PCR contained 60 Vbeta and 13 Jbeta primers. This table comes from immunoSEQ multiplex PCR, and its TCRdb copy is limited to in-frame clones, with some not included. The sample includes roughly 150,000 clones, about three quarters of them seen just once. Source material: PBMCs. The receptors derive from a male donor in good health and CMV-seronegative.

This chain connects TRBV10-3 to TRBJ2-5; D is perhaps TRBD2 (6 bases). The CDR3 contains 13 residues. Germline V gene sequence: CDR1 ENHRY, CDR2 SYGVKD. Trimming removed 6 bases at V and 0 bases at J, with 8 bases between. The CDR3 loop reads CAIRSGYQETQYF. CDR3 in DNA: TGTGCCATCAGGAGCGGGTACCAAGAGACCCAGTACTTC.

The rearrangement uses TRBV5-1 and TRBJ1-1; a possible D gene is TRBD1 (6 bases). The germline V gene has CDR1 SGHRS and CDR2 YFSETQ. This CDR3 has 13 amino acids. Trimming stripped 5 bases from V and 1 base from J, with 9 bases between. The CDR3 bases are TGCGCCAGCAGGACGGACAGGAACACTGAAGCTTTCTTT. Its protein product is CASRTDRNTEAFF. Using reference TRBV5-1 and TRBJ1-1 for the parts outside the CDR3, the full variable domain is KAGVTQTPRYLIKTRGQQVTLSCSPISGHRSVSWYQQTPGQGLQFLFEYFSETQRNKGNFPGRFSGRQFSNSRSEMNVSTLELGDSALYLCASRTDRNTEAFFGQGTRLTVV.

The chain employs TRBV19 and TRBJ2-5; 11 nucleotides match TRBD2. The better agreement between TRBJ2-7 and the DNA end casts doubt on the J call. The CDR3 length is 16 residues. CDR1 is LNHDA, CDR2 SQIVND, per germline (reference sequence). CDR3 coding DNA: TGTGCCAGTAGTCCGCGGACTAGCGGGTTTACCTACGAGCAGTACTTC. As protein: CASSPRTSGFTYEQYF.

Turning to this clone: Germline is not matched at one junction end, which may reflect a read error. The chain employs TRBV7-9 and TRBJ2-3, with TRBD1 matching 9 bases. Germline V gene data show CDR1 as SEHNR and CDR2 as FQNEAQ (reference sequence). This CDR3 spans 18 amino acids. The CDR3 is CSSSHQVSGQGPTDTQYF. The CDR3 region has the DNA TGTTCCAGCAGCCACCAGGTTTCGGGACAGGGACCCACAGATACGCAGTATTTT.

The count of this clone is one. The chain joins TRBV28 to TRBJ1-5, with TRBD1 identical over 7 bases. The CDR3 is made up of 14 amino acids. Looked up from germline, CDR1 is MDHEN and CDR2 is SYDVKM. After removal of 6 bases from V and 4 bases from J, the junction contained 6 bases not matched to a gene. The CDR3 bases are TGTGCCAGCAGAGCCGGGACAGCTAATCAGCCCCAGCATTTT. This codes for CASRAGTANQPQHF.

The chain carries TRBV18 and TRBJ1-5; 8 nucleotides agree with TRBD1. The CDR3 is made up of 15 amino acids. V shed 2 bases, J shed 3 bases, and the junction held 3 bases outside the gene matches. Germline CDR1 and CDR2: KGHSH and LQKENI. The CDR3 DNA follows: TGTGCCAGCTCACCATCGGGACAGGACAATCAGCCCCAGCATTTT. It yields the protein CASSPSGQDNQPQHF.

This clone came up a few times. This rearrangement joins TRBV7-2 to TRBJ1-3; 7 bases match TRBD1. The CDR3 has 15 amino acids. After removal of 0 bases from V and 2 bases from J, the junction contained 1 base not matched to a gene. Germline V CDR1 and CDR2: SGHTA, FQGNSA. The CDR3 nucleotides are TGTGCCAGCAGCTTAGCCGGGACAGCTGGAAACACCATATATTTT. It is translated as CASSLAGTAGNTIYF.

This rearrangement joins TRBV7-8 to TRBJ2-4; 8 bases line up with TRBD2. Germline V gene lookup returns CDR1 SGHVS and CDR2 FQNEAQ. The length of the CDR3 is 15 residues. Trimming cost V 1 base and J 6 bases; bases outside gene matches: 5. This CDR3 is CASSLESSGLNIQYF. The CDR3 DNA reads TGTGCCAGCAGCTTAGAGTCTAGCGGGTTAAACATTCAGTACTTC.

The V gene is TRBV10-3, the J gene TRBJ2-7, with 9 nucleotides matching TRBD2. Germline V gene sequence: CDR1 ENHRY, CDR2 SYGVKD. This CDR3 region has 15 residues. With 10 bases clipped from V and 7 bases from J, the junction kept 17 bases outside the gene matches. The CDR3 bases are TGTGCCACTCTCACCGGGATAGCGGGAGAGAATGAGCAGTACTTC. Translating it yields CATLTGIAGENEQYF.

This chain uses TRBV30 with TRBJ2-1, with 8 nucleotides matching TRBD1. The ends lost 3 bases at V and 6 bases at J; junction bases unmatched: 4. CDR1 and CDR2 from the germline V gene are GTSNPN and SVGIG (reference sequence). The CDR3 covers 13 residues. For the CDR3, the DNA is TGTGCCTGGAGGTGGGACAGGATCAATGAGCAGTTCTTC. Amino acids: CAWRWDRINEQFF.

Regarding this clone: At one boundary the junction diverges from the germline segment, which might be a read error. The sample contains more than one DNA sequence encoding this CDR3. This CDR3 is CASKGQRNSPLHF. In DNA form, the CDR3 reads TGTGCCAGCAAGGGACAGCGAAATTCACCTCTCCACTTT. The chain employs TRBV6-5 and TRBJ1-6; 7 bases agree with TRBD1. CDR3 length: 13 amino acids. Germline V gene data show CDR1 as MNHEY and CDR2 as SVGAGI.

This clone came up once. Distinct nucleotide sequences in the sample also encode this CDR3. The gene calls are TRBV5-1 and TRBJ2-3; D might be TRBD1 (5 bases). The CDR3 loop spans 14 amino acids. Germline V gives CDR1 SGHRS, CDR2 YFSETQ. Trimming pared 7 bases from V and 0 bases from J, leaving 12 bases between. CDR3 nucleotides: TGCGCCAGCTCTCTTGGGGCTAGCACAGATACGCAGTATTTT. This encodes CASSLGASTDTQYF.

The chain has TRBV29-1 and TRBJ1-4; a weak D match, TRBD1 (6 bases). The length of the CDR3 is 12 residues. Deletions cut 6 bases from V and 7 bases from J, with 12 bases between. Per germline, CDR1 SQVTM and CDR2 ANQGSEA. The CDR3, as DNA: TGCAGCGTACAAACAGGGAGTGAAAAACTGTTTTTT. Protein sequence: CSVQTGSEKLFF.

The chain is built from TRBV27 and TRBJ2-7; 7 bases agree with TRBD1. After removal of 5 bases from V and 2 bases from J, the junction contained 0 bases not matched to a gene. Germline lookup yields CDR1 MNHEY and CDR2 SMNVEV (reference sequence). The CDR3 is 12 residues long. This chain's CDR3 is CASSDRAYEQYF. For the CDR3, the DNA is TGTGCCAGCAGTGACAGGGCCTACGAGCAGTACTTC.

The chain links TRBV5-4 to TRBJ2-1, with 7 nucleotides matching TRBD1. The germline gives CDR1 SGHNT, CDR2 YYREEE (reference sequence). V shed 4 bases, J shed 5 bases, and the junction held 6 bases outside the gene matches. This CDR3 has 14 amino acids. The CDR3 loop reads CASSRQGEDNEQFF. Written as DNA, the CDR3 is TGTGCCAGCAGCCGACAGGGTGAGGACAATGAGCAGTTCTTC.

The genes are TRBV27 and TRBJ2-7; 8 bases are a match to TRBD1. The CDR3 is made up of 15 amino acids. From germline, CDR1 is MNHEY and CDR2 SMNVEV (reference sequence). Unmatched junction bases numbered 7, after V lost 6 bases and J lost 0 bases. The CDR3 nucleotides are TGTGCCAGCAGCGACCAGGGGGCTTTCTCCTACGAGCAGTACTTC. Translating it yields CASSDQGAFSYEQYF.

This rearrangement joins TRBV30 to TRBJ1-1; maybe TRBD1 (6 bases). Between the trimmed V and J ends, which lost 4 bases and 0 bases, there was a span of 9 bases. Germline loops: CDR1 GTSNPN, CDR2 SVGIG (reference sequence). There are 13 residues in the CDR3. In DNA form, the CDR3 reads TGTGCCTGGACCCGGACAGTGAACACTGAAGCTTTCTTT. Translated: CAWTRTVNTEAFF.

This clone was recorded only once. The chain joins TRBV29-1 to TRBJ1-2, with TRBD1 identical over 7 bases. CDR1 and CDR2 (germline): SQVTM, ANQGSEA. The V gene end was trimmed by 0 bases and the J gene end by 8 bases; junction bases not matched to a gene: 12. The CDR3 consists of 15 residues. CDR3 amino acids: CSVEDPGTVSGGYTF. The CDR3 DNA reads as TGCAGCGTTGAAGACCCCGGGACAGTCTCAGGGGGCTACACCTTC.

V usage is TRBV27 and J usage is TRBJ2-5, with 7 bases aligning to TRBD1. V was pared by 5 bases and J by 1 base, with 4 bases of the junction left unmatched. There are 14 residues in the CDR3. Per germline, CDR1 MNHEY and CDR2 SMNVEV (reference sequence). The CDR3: CASSMRTGQETQYF. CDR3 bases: TGTGCCAGCAGTATGAGGACAGGCCAAGAGACCCAGTACTTC.

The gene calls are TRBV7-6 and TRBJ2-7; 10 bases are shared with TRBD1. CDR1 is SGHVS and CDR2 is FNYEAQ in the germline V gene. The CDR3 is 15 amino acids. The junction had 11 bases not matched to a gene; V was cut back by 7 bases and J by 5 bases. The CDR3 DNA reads TGTGCCAGCAACCAGACAGGGGGCGATTGGGACGAGCAGTACTTC. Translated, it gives CASNQTGGDWDEQYF.

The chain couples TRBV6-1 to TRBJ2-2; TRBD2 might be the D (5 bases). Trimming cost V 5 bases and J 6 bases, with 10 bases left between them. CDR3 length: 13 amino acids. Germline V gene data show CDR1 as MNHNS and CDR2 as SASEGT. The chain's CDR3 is CASSHFSAGELFF. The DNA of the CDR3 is TGTGCCAGCAGTCACTTTAGCGCCGGGGAGCTGTTTTTT.

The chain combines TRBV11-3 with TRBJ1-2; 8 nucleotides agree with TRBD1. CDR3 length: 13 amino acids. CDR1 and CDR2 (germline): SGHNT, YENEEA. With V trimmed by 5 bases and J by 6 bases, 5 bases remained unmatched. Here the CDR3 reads CASSVDRGDGYTF. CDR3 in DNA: TGTGCCAGCAGCGTCGACAGGGGAGATGGCTACACCTTC.

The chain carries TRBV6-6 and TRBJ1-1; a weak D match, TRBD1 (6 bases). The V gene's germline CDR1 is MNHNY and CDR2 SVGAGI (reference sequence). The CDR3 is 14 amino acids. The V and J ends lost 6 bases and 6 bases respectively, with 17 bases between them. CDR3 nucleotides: TGTGCCAGCAGGAGACAGGTAATCGAACCTGAAGCTTTCTTT. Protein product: CASRRQVIEPEAFF.

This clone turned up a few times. CDR3 in amino acids: CASSQDRNVEKLFF. For the CDR3, the DNA is TGTGCCAGCAGCCAAGACAGGAACGTTGAAAAACTGTTTTTT. This sequence joins TRBV7-2 and TRBJ1-4, with D perhaps matching TRBD1 (6 bases). Germline assignment: CDR1 SGHTA and CDR2 FQGNSA. Trimming pared 5 bases from V and 7 bases from J, leaving 14 bases between. This CDR3 is 14 amino acids long.

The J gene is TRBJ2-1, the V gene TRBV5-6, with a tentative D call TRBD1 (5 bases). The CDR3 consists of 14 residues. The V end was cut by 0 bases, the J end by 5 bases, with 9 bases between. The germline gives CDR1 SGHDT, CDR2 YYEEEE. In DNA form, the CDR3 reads TGTGCCAGCAGCTTGGGGGGCCGGAACAATGAGCAGTTCTTC. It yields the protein CASSLGGRNNEQFF.